The clone carrying this T cell receptor (beta chain) was observed a few times. Its antigen is not identified. TCRdb keeps only in-frame clones here, not all; method: immunoSEQ multiplex PCR. The data contain about 110,000 clones, about nine tenths of them seen just once; the ten biggest clones take up 1.5% to 2%. CDR3 length equals 16 residues. Per the germline V gene, CDR1 is MNHEY and CDR2 is SVGAGI. Trimming took 4 bases from V and 0 from J; bases not matched to a gene: 8. The sample originates from a study of cytomegalovirus exposure and HLA in healthy donors. Among the 110 or so subjects of the validation cohort, separate from the roughly 670-subject first cohort, were the donors. The study's findings and limits: Subsequent analysis found a tendency for first-cohort TCR clusters to co-occur within the 90 to 150 validation repertoires. Cytomegalovirus association was assigned to about 150 TCR beta chains.

This chain uses TRBV6-5 with TRBJ2-7, with TRBD2 identical over 8 bases. This TCR derives from a woman younger than 30 in good health and CMV-seronegative. The sequenced sample was PBMCs. In DNA form, the CDR3 reads TGTGCCAGCAGTTCCCGATGGAGCGGGAGCTCCTACGAGCAGTACTTC. Its protein is CASSSRWSGSSYEQYF.